The rows below give T cell receptor beta chains drawn from one sample of a study of human T cells and chemical hapten exposure. TCRdb re-called the RACE reads with MiXCR, one entry per CDR3 protein. The sample gives around 180,000 distinct CDR3 sequences, around 30% of which show up once; less than 3% is in the top ten. Sequenced material: whole blood, taken in connection with sensitization to the hapten diphenylcyclopropenone (DPC). The receptors here all came from a woman in her 30s with alopecia areata. Some clones in this sample may be carry-over from other donors' samples. Each CDR3 is given with its conserved first and last residue. A D gene is named only where the DNA matches it firmly. The size entry is marked missing in some rows and otherwise reads once, few, many or a size class.

cdr3_aa	cdr3_nt	d_call	clone_size	j_call	v_call
CSARDQLAGGPGELFF	TGCAGTGCTAGAGACCAACTAGCGGGGGGGCCCGGGGAGCTGTTTTTT	TRBD2	few	TRBJ2-2	TRBV20-1
CASSPVTGELFF	TGCGCCAGCAGCCCCGTTACCGGGGAGCTGTTTTTT	NA	NA	TRBJ2-2	TRBV4-3
CASSYSMLAGIRRNEQFF	TGTGCCAGCAGTTACTCAATGCTAGCGGGGATTCGTCGCAATGAGCAGTTCTTC	TRBD2	NA	TRBJ2-1	TRBV6-5
CASSIIEQGPGELFF	TGTGCCAGCAGCATTATTGAACAGGGGCCCGGGGAGCTGTTTTTT	TRBD1	many	TRBJ2-2	TRBV7-6
CASSQEDVVFGDYGYTF	TGCGCCAGCAGCCAAGAAGATGTAGTTTTTGGGGACTATGGCTACACCTTC	NA	NA	TRBJ1-2	TRBV4-1
CASSPGRANEKLFF	TGTGCCAGCAGTCCGGGAAGGGCTAATGAAAAACTGTTTTTT	NA	few	TRBJ1-4	TRBV6-1
CASSLTGASYNEQFF	TGTGCCAGCAGCTTGACAGGGGCCTCCTACAATGAGCAGTTCTTC	TRBD1	NA	TRBJ2-1	TRBV5-6
CASSLVNSNQPQHF	TGTGCCAGCAGTTTAGTGAATAGCAATCAGCCCCAGCATTTT	NA	few	TRBJ1-5	TRBV28
CASSLAERVAFF	TGTGCCAGCAGCTTAGCGGAGAGGGTAGCTTTCTTT	NA	NA	TRBJ1-1	TRBV7-9
CASGEPLRGATDNEQFF	TGTGCTAGTGGTGAACCGCTTCGGGGGGCTACTGACAATGAGCAGTTCTTC	NA	few	TRBJ2-1	TRBV12-5
CATQYLNTEAFF	TGTGCCACCCAATATCTGAACACTGAAGCTTTCTTT	NA	NA	TRBJ1-1	TRBV6-2/TRBV6-3
CASSAGPGTEQYF	TGTGCCAGCAGTGCAGGGCCCGGGACCGAGCAGTACTTC	NA	few	TRBJ2-7	TRBV2
CSVDGRFHNEQFF	TGCAGCGTTGACGGGAGATTCCACAATGAGCAGTTCTTC	NA	few	TRBJ2-1	TRBV29-1
CASTKWGDRNGYTF	TGTGCCAGCACTAAATGGGGGGATCGGAATGGCTACACCTTC	NA	NA	TRBJ1-2	TRBV27
CASSPDWGDTQYF	TGTGCCAGCAGTCCCGACTGGGGAGATACGCAGTATTTT	NA	NA	TRBJ2-3	TRBV28
CASSQVRQSTEAFF	TGTGCCAGCAGCCAAGTACGCCAATCCACTGAAGCTTTCTTT	NA	NA	TRBJ1-1	TRBV14
CSVEALEWGEQFF	TGCAGCGTTGAAGCCCTGGAGTGGGGTGAGCAGTTCTTC	NA	few	TRBJ2-1	TRBV29-1
CAISAAGGNTGELFF	TGTGCCATCAGTGCGGCGGGAGGGAACACCGGGGAGCTGTTTTTT	TRBD2	NA	TRBJ2-2	TRBV10-3
CASSPRQGGTEAFF	TGTGCCAGCAGCCCTAGACAGGGGGGCACTGAAGCTTTCTTT	TRBD1	NA	TRBJ1-1	TRBV7-9
CSVVLAGGPRTQYF	TGCAGCGTGGTACTAGCGGGGGGGCCGCGTACGCAGTATTTT	TRBD2	few	TRBJ2-3	TRBV29-1
CSVEVQELETQYF	TGCAGCGTTGAAGTTCAGGAGTTGGAGACCCAGTACTTC	NA	few	TRBJ2-5	TRBV29-1
CASSRSYTEAFF	TGTGCCAGCAGTCGGAGTTACACTGAAGCTTTCTTT	NA	NA	TRBJ1-1	TRBV28
CSAKLAGGSGDTQYF	TGCAGTGCTAAACTAGCGGGGGGATCCGGAGATACGCAGTATTTT	TRBD2	few	TRBJ2-3	TRBV20-1
CATSRGGPDTGELFF	TGTGCCACCAGCAGAGGGGGGCCGGACACCGGGGAGCTGTTTTTT	NA	NA	TRBJ2-2	TRBV15
CASSYWGLEAFF	TGTGCCAGCAGTTACTGGGGATTAGAAGCTTTCTTT	NA	NA	TRBJ1-1	TRBV6-2/TRBV6-3
CSAGTSGSRGYIQYF	TGCAGTGCCGGGACTAGCGGATCGAGGGGATACATTCAGTACTTC	TRBD2	NA	TRBJ2-4	TRBV20-1
CASSLKGVQNIQYF	TGTGCCAGCAGCTTAAAGGGGGTCCAAAACATTCAGTACTTC	NA	NA	TRBJ2-4	TRBV7-2
CASSPPTNTEAFF	TGTGCCAGCAGCCCCCCCACGAACACTGAAGCTTTCTTT	NA	NA	TRBJ1-1	TRBV6-1
CSARDGRTSNEKLFF	TGCAGTGCTAGAGATGGTAGGACATCTAATGAAAAACTGTTTTTT	NA	NA	TRBJ1-4	TRBV20-1
CASSFTQGTRNTIYF	TGTGCCAGCAGCTTTACTCAAGGGACCCGAAACACCATATATTTT	NA	NA	TRBJ1-3	TRBV7-9
CASSQGQPQHF	TGTGCCAGCAGTCAGGGGCAGCCCCAGCATTTT	NA	NA	TRBJ1-5	TRBV6-2/TRBV6-3
CATIGPGRDTQYF	TGTGCCACCATCGGACCGGGACGAGATACGCAGTATTTT	NA	NA	TRBJ2-3	TRBV15
CASSQSGDQYF	TGCGCCAGCAGCCAGTCGGGGGACCAGTATTTT	NA	NA	TRBJ2-3	TRBV4-3
CASSLGQGAEGTQYF	TGTGCCAGCAGCTTAGGCCAGGGGGCAGAAGGGACCCAGTACTTC	TRBD1	once	TRBJ2-5	TRBV7-9
CASSQYTAGNTIYF	TGCGCCAGCAGCCAATACACCGCTGGAAACACCATATATTTT	NA	NA	TRBJ1-3	TRBV4-3
CASSARGTSGYEQYF	TGTGCCAGCAGCGCCCGGGGGACTAGCGGCTACGAGCAGTACTTC	TRBD2	NA	TRBJ2-7	TRBV9
CSVGTDRGPDEQYF	TGCAGCGTTGGGACGGACAGGGGGCCCGACGAGCAGTACTTC	TRBD1	few	TRBJ2-7	TRBV29-1
CASSTNRGQGEQFF	TGTGCCAGCAGCACGAACAGGGGGCAGGGTGAGCAGTTCTTC	TRBD1	NA	TRBJ2-1	TRBV7-2
CSVAAALRDTQYF	TGCAGCGTCGCTGCGGCCTTAAGGGATACGCAGTATTTT	NA	many	TRBJ2-3	TRBV29-1
CASSVGLPSYNEQFF	TGTGCCAGCAGCGTAGGACTCCCCTCCTACAATGAGCAGTTCTTC	NA	NA	TRBJ2-1	TRBV9
CSARHRDRRQETQYF	TGCAGTGCTAGGCACCGGGACAGGCGTCAAGAGACCCAGTACTTC	TRBD1	NA	TRBJ2-5	TRBV20-1
CASSFGTGGGNEQFF	TGTGCCAGCAGCTTCGGGACAGGGGGCGGGAATGAGCAGTTCTTC	TRBD1	NA	TRBJ2-1	TRBV5-6
CAISGTQRSSYEQYF	TGTGCCATCAGTGGTACACAAAGGAGCTCCTACGAGCAGTACTTC	NA	NA	TRBJ2-7	TRBV10-3
CSVADRGGNQPQHF	TGCAGCGTGGCTGACAGGGGTGGAAATCAGCCCCAGCATTTT	TRBD1	few	TRBJ1-5	TRBV29-1
CASSPRVETQYF	TGTGCCAGCAGTCCTCGAGTAGAGACCCAGTACTTC	NA	few	TRBJ2-5	TRBV28
CASSRPQGGNQPQHF	TGTGCCAGCAGTCGTCCCCAGGGTGGCAATCAGCCCCAGCATTTT	NA	NA	TRBJ1-5	TRBV28